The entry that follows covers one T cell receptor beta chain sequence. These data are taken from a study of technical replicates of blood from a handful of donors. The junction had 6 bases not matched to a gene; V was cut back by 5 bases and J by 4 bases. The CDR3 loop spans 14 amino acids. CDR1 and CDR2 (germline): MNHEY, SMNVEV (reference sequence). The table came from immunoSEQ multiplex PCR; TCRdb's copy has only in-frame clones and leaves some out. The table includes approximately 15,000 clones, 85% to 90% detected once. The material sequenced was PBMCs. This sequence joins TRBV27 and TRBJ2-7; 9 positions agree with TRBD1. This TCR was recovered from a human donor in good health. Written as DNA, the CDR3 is TGTGCCAGCAGTCCTTCGACAGGGGGATACGAGCAGTACTTC. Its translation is CASSPSTGGYEQYF.